The 16 T cell receptor beta chains below come from one sample, sequenced in a study of tumor and adjacent non-tumor tissue in lung cancer. TCRbeta libraries were built with three rounds of nested PCR, modified from ARM-PCR. MiXCR, run by TCRdb on the multiplex PCR reads, gives a single entry per CDR3 protein. The profile shows nearly 50,000 distinct CDR3 sequences, 60% to 65% of them singletons. No cell sorting was done before RNA was extracted from the tissue. This non-tumor lung sample came from over 3 cm beyond the tumor edge. Material for sequencing was distant non-tumor lung tissue. These receptors were taken from a woman between 65 and 79 years old with non-small cell lung cancer.

The sample holds a few counts of this clonotype. The V call is TRBV20-1, the J call TRBJ2-7; D assignment may be TRBD1 or TRBD2 (5 bases each). The ends were cut back, 5 bases at V and 5 bases at J, with 16 bases in the middle. This CDR3 has 13 residues. In germline, CDR1 is DFQATT, CDR2 SNEGSKA (reference sequence). For the CDR3, the DNA is TGCAGTGCTGCCCGAGCAGGGAGCGACGAGCAGTACTTC. It translates to CSAARAGSDEQYF.

With respect to this clonotype: At one of its ends the junction is not consistent with the germline gene, which may arise from a read error. This CDR3 reads CATTGDRRIYGYIF. Written as DNA, the CDR3 is TGTGCCACCACTGGGGACCGCCGAATCTATGGCTACATCTTC. This rearrangement joins TRBV12-3 or TRBV12-4 to TRBJ1-2; perhaps TRBD1 as D (5 bases). The CDR3 length is 14 residues.

V and J are TRBV5-1 and TRBJ2-1; TRBD1 matches at 11 bases. V lost 6 bases, J lost 6 bases, and 11 bases stayed unmatched. Germline CDR1 SGHRS, CDR2 YFSETQ. The CDR3 loop spans 16 amino acids. CDR3 region: CASILGTGGSVNEQFF. The CDR3 nucleotides read TGCGCCAGCATCCTAGGGACAGGGGGTTCGGTCAATGAGCAGTTCTTC. The full variable domain, its missing parts supplied by reference TRBV5-1 and TRBJ2-1, is KAGVTQTPRYLIKTRGQQVTLSCSPISGHRSVSWYQQTPGQGLQFLFEYFSETQRNKGNFPGRFSGRQFSNSRSEMNVSTLELGDSALYLCASILGTGGSVNEQFFGPGTRLTVL.

In its sample, this clonotype was seen many times. The chain employs TRBV5-1 and TRBJ2-1, with 9 nucleotides matching TRBD2. Germline CDR1 SGHRS, CDR2 YFSETQ. This CDR3 spans 13 amino acids. V was pared by 4 bases and J by 9 bases, with 5 bases of the junction left unmatched. The CDR3 sequence is CASSAGGPSEQFF. In DNA form, the CDR3 reads TGCGCCAGCAGCGCGGGAGGGCCTTCTGAGCAGTTCTTC.

This clonotype was seen many times. This chain links TRBV2 with TRBJ2-3; 9 positions match TRBD2. The CDR3 has 15 amino acids. V was clipped by 5 bases and J by 0 bases; unmatched bases: 3. In germline, CDR1 is SNHLY, CDR2 FYNNEI. For the CDR3, the DNA is TGTGCCAGCAGTCCCGGGACTAGCAGCACAGATACGCAGTATTTT. Its translation is CASSPGTSSTDTQYF. Supplemented by reference TRBV2 and TRBJ2-3, the full variable domain reads EPEVTQTPSHQVTQMGQEVILRCVPISNHLYFYWYRQILGQKVEFLVSFYNNEISEKSEIFDDQFSVERPDGSNFTLKIRSTKLEDSAMYFCASSPGTSSTDTQYFGPGTRLTVL.

This clonotype was seen at least ten times. The V gene is TRBV6-1, the J gene TRBJ2-1; 7 bases align to TRBD2. CDR1 MNHNS and CDR2 SASEGT come from the germline V gene. The CDR3 length is 12 residues. Trimming at V came to 5 bases and at J to 8 bases, leaving 3 bases not matched to a gene. This CDR3 reads CASSWEGYEQFF. The CDR3 DNA is TGTGCCAGCAGTTGGGAGGGCTATGAGCAGTTCTTC.

Turning to this clonotype: It is unclear where the CDR3 begins or ends on the DNA, so no DNA is shown, and the CDR3 is as TCRdb lists it. The chain combines TRBV11-1 with TRBJ1-2. Looked up from germline, CDR1 is SGHAT and CDR2 is FQDESV (reference sequence). The CDR3 comprises 14 residues, both ends counted. The CDR3 region is CVSSHSGVRYGCTF.

V usage is TRBV7-8 and J usage is TRBJ1-5; possibly TRBD1 for D (5 bases). The V gene's germline CDR1 is SGHVS and CDR2 FQNEAQ. The CDR3 contains 15 residues. Trimming stripped 11 bases from V and 4 bases from J, with 21 bases between. CDR3 amino acids: CADSPGSSFNQPQHF. CDR3 nucleotide sequence: TGTGCCGACAGCCCCGGTAGTTCGTTTAATCAGCCCCAGCATTTT.

Turning to this clonotype: The junction departs from germline at one end; a sequencing error may be responsible. This chain links TRBV11-2 with TRBJ2-7; 7 bases fit TRBD1. The CDR3 totals 15 residues. Looked up from germline, CDR1 is SGHAT and CDR2 is FQNNGV. The CDR3 protein is CVSGSRGTDTYEPYF. The CDR3 bases are TGTGTCAGCGGCTCAAGGGGGACAGACACCTACGAGCCGTACTTC.

For this clonotype: Germline and junction disagree at one end, which may indicate a read error. V and J are TRBV29-1 and TRBJ2-7; D perhaps matches TRBD2 (5 bases). CDR3 length: 15 residues. From germline, CDR1 is SQVTM and CDR2 ANQGSEA. The CDR3 spells CSVGDRSASSYEQYF. The DNA for the CDR3 is TGTAGCGTTGGAGATAGGAGCGCCAGCTCCTACGAGCAGTACTTC.

The sample holds many counts of this clonotype. The rearrangement uses TRBV7-9 and TRBJ2-2, with D possibly being TRBD1 or TRBD2 (5 bases each). CDR3 length: 17 residues. The V end was cut by 2 bases, the J end by 0 bases, with 13 bases between. Germline V gene lookup returns CDR1 SEHNR and CDR2 FQNEAQ (reference sequence). The CDR3, as DNA: TGTGCCAGCAGCTTAAGAAGAGGGGCCTCGAACACCGGGGAGCTGTTTTTT. It is translated as CASSLRRGASNTGELFF.

This clonotype was seen only a few times. This CDR3 reads CASSPGVGTEAFF. CDR3 coding DNA: TGTGCCAGCTCACCGGGTGTTGGGACTGAAGCTTTCTTT. V gene TRBV18 combines with J gene TRBJ1-1; D uncertain. Trimming left V 3 bases short and J 5 bases short, with 10 bases between. CDR3 size: 13 residues. Germline lookup yields CDR1 KGHSH and CDR2 LQKENI.

This clonotype is deemed medium-sized. The genes are TRBV6-5 and TRBJ1-1; perhaps TRBD1 as D (5 bases). CDR1 MNHEY and CDR2 SVGAGI come from the germline V gene. This CDR3 contains 15 residues. Trimming took 0 bases from V and 0 from J, leaving 8 bases between them. The CDR3 region is CASSYSRVLNTEAFF. The CDR3 nucleotides are TGTGCCAGCAGTTACTCCAGGGTCCTGAACACTGAAGCTTTCTTT.

Regarding this clonotype: One end of the junction fails to match germline, which may point to a read error. V is TRBV11-1 and J is TRBJ2-2; possible D gene TRBD2, 6 bases. The CDR3 consists of 13 residues. CDR1 SGHAT and CDR2 FQDESV come from the germline V gene (reference sequence). The CDR3 loop reads CASSMGGTGEQFF. In DNA form, the CDR3 reads TGTGCCAGTAGCATGGGGGGAACCGGGGAGCAGTTTTTT.

V gene TRBV10-2 combines with J gene TRBJ1-5; possibly TRBD1 for D (6 bases). Trimming pared 10 bases from V and 4 bases from J, leaving 14 bases between. CDR1 is WSHSY and CDR2 is SAAADI in the germline V gene. The CDR3 totals 13 residues. The CDR3 reads CAIMGHMNQPQHF. As DNA, the CDR3 is TGCGCCATCATGGGACACATGAATCAGCCCCAGCATTTT.

This clonotype is large (0.1 to 1%) in the sample. The genes are TRBV4-1 and TRBJ1-1; tentative D call: TRBD1 (6 bases). The CDR3 totals 14 residues. Germline V gene sequence: CDR1 MGHRA, CDR2 YSYEKL. V was cut by 5 bases and J by 1 base, with 11 bases left in between. The CDR3 DNA sequence: TGCGCCAGCAGCACCCGGACAGAGAACACTGAAGCTTTCTTT. Residues: CASSTRTENTEAFF.